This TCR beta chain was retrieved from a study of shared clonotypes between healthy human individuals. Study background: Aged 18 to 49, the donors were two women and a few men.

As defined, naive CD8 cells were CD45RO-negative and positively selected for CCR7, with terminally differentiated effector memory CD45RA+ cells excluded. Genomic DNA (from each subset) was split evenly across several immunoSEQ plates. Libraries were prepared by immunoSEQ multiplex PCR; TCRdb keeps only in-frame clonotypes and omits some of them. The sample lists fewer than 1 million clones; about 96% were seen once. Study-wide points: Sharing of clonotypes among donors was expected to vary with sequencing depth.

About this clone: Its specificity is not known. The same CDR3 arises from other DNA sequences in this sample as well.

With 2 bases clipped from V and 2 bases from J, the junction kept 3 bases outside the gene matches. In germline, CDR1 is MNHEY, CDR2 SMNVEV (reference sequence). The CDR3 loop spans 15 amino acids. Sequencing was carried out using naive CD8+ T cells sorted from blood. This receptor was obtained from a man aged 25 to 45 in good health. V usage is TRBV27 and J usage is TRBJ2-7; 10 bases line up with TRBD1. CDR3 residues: CASSLTGTGAYEQYF. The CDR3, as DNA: TGTGCCAGCAGTTTAACCGGGACAGGGGCCTACGAGCAGTACTTC.